This T cell receptor beta chain was captured by sequencing in a study of blood T cell repertoires in COVID-19. Turning to the study itself: Italy, Spain and the United States were the sources of the convalescent and acute COVID-19 samples.

This CDR3 is 18 amino acids long. The authors' processing: Reference gene primer amplification gave estimated nucleated cell counts. Data came from immunoSEQ multiplex PCR; TCRdb stores just in-frame clones and leaves some out. V, J and clone size derive from that table, while D and trimming were established from the DNA sequence. The profile covers about 97,000 clones, with approximately 81% appearing a single time and about 4.3% taken by the ten largest. The receptor's source is a man aged 60 to 75 with acute or convalescent COVID-19. The V call is TRBV21-1, the J call TRBJ1-1; the table's D call of TRBD1 was not tested on the DNA. TRBV21-1 is a pseudogene. Sequenced sample: peripheral blood. The DNA for the CDR3 is TGTGCCAGCATCTATAATCTCCCCAGGGGGCGAGGGAATACTGAAGCTTTCTTT. Amino acid sequence: CASIYNLPRGRGNTEAFF.